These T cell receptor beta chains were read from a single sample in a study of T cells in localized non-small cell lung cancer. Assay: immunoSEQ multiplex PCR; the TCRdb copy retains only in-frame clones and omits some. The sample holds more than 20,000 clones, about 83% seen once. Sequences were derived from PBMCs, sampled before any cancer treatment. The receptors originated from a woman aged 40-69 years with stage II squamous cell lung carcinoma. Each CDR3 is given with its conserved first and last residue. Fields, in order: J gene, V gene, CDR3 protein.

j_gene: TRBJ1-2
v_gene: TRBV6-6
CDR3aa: CASSYSVGGSGGYTF

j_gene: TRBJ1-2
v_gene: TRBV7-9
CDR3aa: CASSLDPSRGYTF

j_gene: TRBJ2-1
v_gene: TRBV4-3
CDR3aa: CASSQEWYGSSYNEQFF

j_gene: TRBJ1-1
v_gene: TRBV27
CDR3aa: CASSLEWNTEAFF

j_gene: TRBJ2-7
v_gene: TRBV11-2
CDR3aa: CASSYEGRGEQYF

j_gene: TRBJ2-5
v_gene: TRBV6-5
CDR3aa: CASSSGGKETQYF

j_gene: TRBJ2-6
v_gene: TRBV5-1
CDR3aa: CASSLDVSGANVLTF

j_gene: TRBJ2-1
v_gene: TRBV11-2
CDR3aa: CASSLDPGTSGRVF

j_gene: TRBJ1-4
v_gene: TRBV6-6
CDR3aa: CASSDRVATNEKLFF

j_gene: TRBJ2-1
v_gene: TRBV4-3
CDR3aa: CASSQEGGVYNEQFF

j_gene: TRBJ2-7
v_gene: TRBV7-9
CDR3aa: CASSFENEQYF

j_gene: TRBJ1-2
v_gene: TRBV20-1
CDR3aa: CSARGSAGYTF

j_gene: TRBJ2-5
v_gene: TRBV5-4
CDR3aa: CASSRDLWETQYF

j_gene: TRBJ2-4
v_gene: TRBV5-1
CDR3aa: CASSWGHPPYIQYF

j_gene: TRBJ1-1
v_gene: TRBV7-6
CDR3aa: CASSSITDGAFTEAFF

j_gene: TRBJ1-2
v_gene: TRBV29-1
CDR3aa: CSVEDLTSEGYTF

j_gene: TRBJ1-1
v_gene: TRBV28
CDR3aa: CASLNGDMNTEAFF

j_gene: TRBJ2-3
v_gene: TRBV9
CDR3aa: CASSPSPYTDTQYF

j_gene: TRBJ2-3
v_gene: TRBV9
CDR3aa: CASSVTVYSSTDTQYF

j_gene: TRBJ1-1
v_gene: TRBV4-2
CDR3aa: CASSQDYGTGAFFF

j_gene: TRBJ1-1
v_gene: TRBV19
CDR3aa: CASSQPGHSAEAFF

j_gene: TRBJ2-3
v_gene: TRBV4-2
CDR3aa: CASSPRGGYTDTQYF

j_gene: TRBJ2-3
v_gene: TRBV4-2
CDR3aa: CASSQGTGGRDTQYF

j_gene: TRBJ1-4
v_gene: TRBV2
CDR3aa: CASGLGQTATNEKLFF

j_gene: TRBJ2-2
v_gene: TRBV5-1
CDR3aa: CASSFTGGGSTGELFF

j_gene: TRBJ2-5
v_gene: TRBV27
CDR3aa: CASSDSGTSGRRKETQYF

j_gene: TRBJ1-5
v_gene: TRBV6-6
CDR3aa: CASSYSHLSNQPQHF

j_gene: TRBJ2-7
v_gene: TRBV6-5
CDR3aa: CASSQPGQGIEQYF

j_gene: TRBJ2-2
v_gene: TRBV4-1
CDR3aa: CASSQSIGTSGSVYTGELFF

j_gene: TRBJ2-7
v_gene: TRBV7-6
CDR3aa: CATKAGTGGYEQYF

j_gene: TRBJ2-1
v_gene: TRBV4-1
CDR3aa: CASSQDTGEGNEQFF

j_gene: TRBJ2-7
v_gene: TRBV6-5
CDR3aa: CASSPFGTHEQYF

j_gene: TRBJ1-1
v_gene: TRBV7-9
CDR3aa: CASSLSSNGRRWNTEAFF

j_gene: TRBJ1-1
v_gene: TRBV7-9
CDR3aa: CASSFTGGEAFF

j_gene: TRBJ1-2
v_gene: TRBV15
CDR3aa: CATSRGTDRVEGYTF

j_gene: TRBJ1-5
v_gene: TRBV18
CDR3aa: CASSPGQYSNQPQHF

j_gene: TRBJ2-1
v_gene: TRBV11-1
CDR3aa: CASSWARDYNEQFF

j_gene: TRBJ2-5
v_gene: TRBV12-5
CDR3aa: CASGLGTPETQYF

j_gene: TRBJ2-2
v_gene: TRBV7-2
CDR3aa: CASSSQTPVHGELFF

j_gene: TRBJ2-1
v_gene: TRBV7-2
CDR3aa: CASSRDGWNEQFF

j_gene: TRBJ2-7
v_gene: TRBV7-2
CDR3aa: CASSQIKVDYEQYF

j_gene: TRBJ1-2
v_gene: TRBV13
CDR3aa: CASSRTAAGTGFYGYTF

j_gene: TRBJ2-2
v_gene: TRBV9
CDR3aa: CASSARQMNTGELFF

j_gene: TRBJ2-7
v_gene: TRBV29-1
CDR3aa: CSGGSDGYEQYF

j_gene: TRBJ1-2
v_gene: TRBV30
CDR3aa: CAWWTGWGYTF

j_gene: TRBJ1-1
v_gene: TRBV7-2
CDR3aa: CASSFQRGNTEAFF

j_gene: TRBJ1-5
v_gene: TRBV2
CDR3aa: CASNGVSDNQPQHF

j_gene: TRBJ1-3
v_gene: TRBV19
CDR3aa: CASSRSARGDTIYF

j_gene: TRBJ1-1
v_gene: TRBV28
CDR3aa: CASSFAGAGRTEAFF

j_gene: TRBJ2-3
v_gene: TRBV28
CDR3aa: CASKTSGARSLYTQYF

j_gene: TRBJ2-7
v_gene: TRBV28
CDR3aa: CASARRQGYEQYF

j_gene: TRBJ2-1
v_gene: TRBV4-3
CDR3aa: CASSQDQASGTYNEQFF

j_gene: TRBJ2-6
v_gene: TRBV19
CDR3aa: CASKGGTGANVLTF

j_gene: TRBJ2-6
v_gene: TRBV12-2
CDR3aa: CASRSLASTQSRANVLTF

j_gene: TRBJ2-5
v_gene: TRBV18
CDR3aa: CASSPSYAVQETQYF

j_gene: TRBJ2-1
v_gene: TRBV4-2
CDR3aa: CASSQEGQAHNEQFF

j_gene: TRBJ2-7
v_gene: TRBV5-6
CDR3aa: CASSFERGLGEQYF

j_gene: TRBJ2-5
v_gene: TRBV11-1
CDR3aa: CASSPTGTGGENEYF

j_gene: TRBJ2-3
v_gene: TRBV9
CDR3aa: CASSSPPTGWDTDTQYF

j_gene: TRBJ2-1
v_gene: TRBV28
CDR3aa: CASSKAGPEQFF